The 23 T cell receptor beta chains below all came from one sample that was sequenced in a study of blood T cells in healthy people across ages. Together with a sample-barcoded 5' primer, a J-beta primer mix was included in a second PCR lasting about 6 to 11 cycles. TCRdb re-called the 5' RACE reads with MiXCR, one entry per CDR3 protein. The table has hundreds of thousands of distinct CDR3 sequences, 50% to 65% seen once. The sample comprised blood. The receptors originated from a man older than 75 in good health.

The rearrangement links TRBV24-1 to TRBJ2-3, with 8 bases that match TRBD2. This CDR3 contains 15 residues. Germline V CDR1 and CDR2: KGHDR, SFDVKD. J lost 14 bases, V lost 9 bases, and 21 bases had no gene match. The CDR3 is CATDREGFMHRYAYF. The DNA of the CDR3 is TGTGCCACCGACCGGGAGGGCTTTATGCACAGATACGCGTATTTT.

The genes are TRBV18 and TRBJ2-5, with D unresolved. The CDR3 is 13 amino acids. Trimming shortened V by 3 bases and J by 1 base, and 6 bases separated the two germline ends. Germline V gene lookup returns CDR1 KGHSH and CDR2 LQKENI. As DNA, the CDR3 is TGTGCCAGCTCACCGAACGCCCAAGAGACCCAGTACTTC. Translation: CASSPNAQETQYF.

Points on this clonotype: It is unclear where the CDR3 begins or ends on the DNA, so no DNA is shown, and the CDR3 is as TCRdb lists it. The V and J genes are TRBV4-1 and TRBJ2-3; the table's D call, TRBD2, has no DNA check behind it. In germline, CDR1 is MGHRA, CDR2 YSYEKL. The CDR3 length is 17 residues, termini included. CDR3 in amino acids: CASSQDVASGSIRDAYF.

This clonotype was found a few times. V is TRBV6-5 and J is TRBJ2-3; TRBD2 aligns across 13 bases. The CDR3 runs 16 residues. The V and J ends lost 8 bases and 2 bases, in that order; junction bases with no gene match: 7. The germline CDR1 and CDR2 sequences are MNHEY and SVGAGI. CDR3 sequence reads: CASGPGLAGDTDTQYF. As DNA, the CDR3 is TGTGCCAGCGGCCCCGGACTAGCGGGAGACACAGATACGCAGTATTTT.

The chain has TRBV2 and TRBJ1-5; D is ambiguous. The CDR3 spans 13 residues. Trimming took off 3 bases at V and 7 bases at J, with 10 bases between the two ends. Germline V gene sequence: CDR1 SNHLY, CDR2 FYNNEI. This CDR3 reads CASSESGYQPQHF. As DNA, the CDR3 is TGTGCCAGCAGTGAGTCGGGGTACCAGCCCCAGCATTTT.

V gene TRBV9 combines with J gene TRBJ1-5; possibly TRBD1 for D (6 bases). This CDR3 is 15 amino acids long. V dropped 0 bases and J dropped 3 bases, with 10 bases sitting between them. Germline values: CDR1 SGDLS, CDR2 YYNGEE. CDR3 residues: CASSVGPGVNQPQHF. The CDR3 DNA reads as TGTGCCAGCAGCGTAGGACCAGGGGTCAATCAGCCCCAGCATTTT.

The table lists this clonotype with a few counts. The chain couples TRBV6-5 to TRBJ1-6, with D unresolved. CDR3 length: 14 amino acids. Germline V gives CDR1 MNHEY, CDR2 SVGAGI. V lost 6 bases, J lost 9 bases, and 15 bases lay in between. The CDR3 region is CASSFETSGSPLHF. DNA for the CDR3: TGTGCCAGCAGCTTCGAGACCTCGGGTTCACCCCTCCACTTT.

This chain connects TRBV5-4 to TRBJ2-6; the D is unclear. Between the trimmed V and J ends, which lost 4 bases and 0 bases, there was a span of 8 bases. The germline CDR1 and CDR2 sequences are SGHNT and YYREEE (reference sequence). This CDR3 contains 15 residues. CDR3 loop: CASSAPHSGANVLTF. In nucleotides, the CDR3 is TGTGCCAGCAGCGCACCTCACTCTGGGGCCAACGTCCTGACTTTC.

V usage is TRBV6-6 and J usage is TRBJ1-2, with TRBD1 identical over 7 bases. This CDR3 is 15 amino acids long. V lost 6 bases to trimming and J lost 4 bases; unmatched junction nucleotides: 11. CDR1 and CDR2 from the germline V gene are MNHNY and SVGAGI (reference sequence). The CDR3 loop is CASSSEGQPFYGYTF. CDR3 bases: TGTGCCAGCAGCTCAGAGGGACAGCCTTTCTATGGCTACACCTTC.

This clonotype has just a few counts. J is TRBJ2-4 and V is TRBV7-2; D call uncertain. V lost 8 bases and J lost 0, with 17 bases in between. Germline CDR1 SGHTA, CDR2 FQGNSA. The CDR3 has 16 residues. In nucleotides, the CDR3 is TGTGCCAGCCAGCTTGGTAAACCCATAGCCAAAAACATTCAGTACTTC. It yields the protein CASQLGKPIAKNIQYF.

This sequence joins TRBV6-5 and TRBJ2-6; D remains unclear. The CDR3 contains 15 residues. CDR1 is MNHEY, CDR2 SVGAGI, per germline. Trimming shortened V by 6 bases and J by 2 bases, and 11 bases separated the two germline ends. The CDR3 coding sequence is TGTGCCAGCAGACGCCGCTCAGCTGGGGCCAACGTCCTGACTTTC. Translated, it gives CASRRRSAGANVLTF.

The rearrangement uses TRBV11-2 and TRBJ2-7; D remains ambiguous. CDR3 length: 14 amino acids. V dropped 2 bases and J dropped 1 base, with 9 bases sitting between them. Germline-derived CDR1 and CDR2 are SGHAT and FQNNGV. CDR3 protein: CASSLLAFSYEQYF. As DNA, the CDR3 is TGTGCCAGCAGCTTATTAGCTTTTTCCTACGAGCAGTACTTC.

With respect to this clonotype: The germline gene is not matched at one end of the junction; a read error may be the cause. The V and J genes are TRBV10-3 and TRBJ2-6, with D possibly matching TRBD1 (6 bases). CDR3 size: 16 residues. Germline V CDR1 and CDR2: ENHRY, SYGVKD. This chain's CDR3 is CTISERPGAGANVLTF. CDR3 in DNA: TGTACCATCAGCGAGAGACCAGGGGCTGGGGCCAACGTCCTGACTTTC.

This clonotype was seen a few times. The chain combines TRBV10-2 with TRBJ2-7; TRBD1 agrees at 11 bases. In germline, CDR1 is WSHSY, CDR2 SAAADI. The CDR3 covers 14 residues. J was trimmed by 2 bases and V by 8 bases; bases with no gene match: 5. CDR3 amino acids: CASASDRGPYEQYF. The CDR3 nucleotides read TGCGCCAGCGCCTCGGACAGGGGGCCCTACGAGCAGTACTTC.

This chain uses TRBV29-1 with TRBJ1-1; D uncertain. The CDR3 loop spans 13 amino acids. Germline CDR1 SQVTM, CDR2 ANQGSEA. Trimming shortened V by 5 bases and J by 0 bases, and 10 bases separated the two germline ends. The chain's CDR3 is CSVMKPLNTEAFF. The CDR3, as DNA: TGCAGCGTTATGAAGCCTTTGAACACTGAAGCTTTCTTT.

V and J are TRBV6-1 and TRBJ2-3, with 11 nucleotides matching TRBD2. The CDR3 runs to 16 residues. Germline lookup yields CDR1 MNHNS and CDR2 SASEGT. V lost 5 bases, J lost 4 bases, and 8 bases stayed unmatched. The CDR3 DNA reads as TGTGCCAGCAGTCCCCTAGCGGGAGGAGAGTCAGATACGCAGTATTTT. Amino acids: CASSPLAGGESDTQYF.

Note on this clonotype: One junction end does not reproduce the germline sequence, and a read error may be involved. The rearrangement uses TRBV5-1 and TRBJ2-6; 7 bases fit TRBD1. The CDR3 totals 19 residues. The germline CDR1 and CDR2 sequences are SGHRS and YFSETQ. This CDR3 reads CAGSLSSGQTGTGANVLTF. The CDR3 DNA reads TGCGCCGGCAGCTTAAGTTCGGGACAGACTGGAACTGGGGCCAACGTCCTGACTTTC.

The chain couples TRBV6-5 to TRBJ2-1; either TRBD1 or TRBD2 may supply D (5 bases each). The CDR3 is made up of 16 amino acids. From germline, CDR1 is MNHEY and CDR2 SVGAGI. The V end was cut by 2 bases, the J end by 4 bases, with 15 bases between. The CDR3 DNA reads TGTGCCAGCAGTTACCAGGGTAGTTGGGGGTACAATGAGCAGTTCTTC. Amino acids: CASSYQGSWGYNEQFF.

This clonotype was seen a handful of times. The chain has TRBV20-1 and TRBJ2-1, with 7 bases that match TRBD2. Losses at the gene ends were 7 bases for V and 9 bases for J; bases not matched to a gene: 9. CDR3 length: 12 amino acids. The V gene's germline CDR1 is DFQATT and CDR2 SNEGSKA (reference sequence). The CDR3 nucleotides read TGCAGTGTTACTAGCGCCAGTGGTGAGCAGTTCTTC. This encodes CSVTSASGEQFF.

J is TRBJ2-1 and V is TRBV4-2, with TRBD2 identical over 9 bases. The CDR3 is 17 residues long. CDR1 is LGHNA and CDR2 is YNFKEQ in the germline V gene. V was pared by 5 bases and J by 6 bases, with 14 bases of the junction left unmatched. The CDR3: CASSSRPTSGQGNEQFF. CDR3 nucleotides: TGTGCCAGCAGCTCAAGGCCCACTAGCGGGCAGGGCAATGAGCAGTTCTTC.

This chain links TRBV6-2 or TRBV6-3 with TRBJ2-2; tentative D call: TRBD1 (7 bases). Germline CDR1 and CDR2: MNHEY and SVGEGT. The V and J ends lost 0 bases and 2 bases respectively, with 13 bases between them. This CDR3 comprises 17 residues. Here the CDR3 reads CASSYSPGGSNTGELFF. As DNA, the CDR3 is TGTGCCAGCAGTTACTCCCCAGGGGGGAGCAACACCGGGGAGCTGTTTTTT.

The J gene is TRBJ2-1, the V gene TRBV30, with D unclear. CDR3 length: 11 residues. The V gene lost 2 bases and the J gene lost 5 bases, with 4 bases spanning the gap. Germline values: CDR1 GTSNPN, CDR2 SVGIG (reference sequence). CDR3 in DNA: TGTGCCTGGAGTATGAACAATGAGCAGTTCTTC. This encodes CAWSMNNEQFF.

The J gene is TRBJ2-7, the V gene TRBV27, with D possibly matching TRBD2 (6 bases). Germline V gene data show CDR1 as MNHEY and CDR2 as SMNVEV (reference sequence). V gave up 5 bases and J gave up 3 bases, with 11 bases separating them. CDR3 size: 13 residues. The CDR3 DNA reads as TGTGCCAGCAGTCGGGGGATCTTCTACGAGCAGTACTTC. It yields the protein CASSRGIFYEQYF.